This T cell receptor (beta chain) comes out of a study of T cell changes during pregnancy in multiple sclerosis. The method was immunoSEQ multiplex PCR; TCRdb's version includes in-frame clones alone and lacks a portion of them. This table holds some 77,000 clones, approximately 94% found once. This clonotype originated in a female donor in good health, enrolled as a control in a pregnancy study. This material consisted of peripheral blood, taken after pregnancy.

Here the CDR3 DNA reads TGTGCCAGCTCACAAGGGACAGGGGGCCTCGTGGATGAGCAGTTCTTC. Residues: CASSQGTGGLVDEQFF. The gene calls are TRBV18 and TRBJ2-1, with 12 bases aligning to TRBD1. The CDR3 extends over 16 amino acids. Germline CDR1 is KGHSH and CDR2 is LQKENI. The J segment lost 8 bases and the V segment lost 4 bases, leaving 9 bases of the junction unmatched.